The TCR beta chain described here comes from a study of post-analysis software for immune sequencing data. Overall study: Recorded disease courses covered relapsing-remitting, secondary progressive and progressive-relapsing multiple sclerosis. Some patients had no subtype annotation. Overall study findings and caveats: Significantly decreased normalized Chao1 diversity was recorded for multiple sclerosis patients relative to controls. Comparison of patients with controls showed five TRBV segments more frequent in patients, TRBV5-6, TRBV5-1 and TRBV20-1 among them. Strong same-batch co-clustering of samples appeared with F measure clustering.

As for this clonotype: Its antigen remains unidentified.

The germline CDR1 and CDR2 sequences are SGHVS and FQNEAQ. This CDR3 has 16 amino acids. V was clipped by 2 bases and J by 2 bases, with 13 bases between them. TCR beta libraries were prepared from cDNA with unique molecular identifiers. TCRdb independently ran MiXCR on the PCR reads; one entry per CDR3 protein. Among about 380,000 distinct CDR3 sequences listed, 30% to 45% were seen once. This TCR was sampled from a girl aged 10-17 years with multiple sclerosis. The chain recombines TRBV7-8 with TRBJ2-1, with D possibly called TRBD1 or TRBD2 (6 bases each). Sequencing was performed on blood. DNA of the CDR3: TGTGCCAGCAGCTTAAGGGGGGCCCCTACCTACAATGAGCAGTTCTTC. Translated: CASSLRGAPTYNEQFF.